Given below is one TCR beta chain in context. Its antigen is unknown. The protocol was immunoSEQ multiplex PCR, while the TCRdb copy is restricted to in-frame clones and leaves out a portion. The repertoire consists of about 50,000 clones, with just under 80% occurring once and the leading ten covering 0.65% to 0.85%. Trimming took off 1 base at V and 7 bases at J, with 14 bases between the two ends. Germline CDR1 is SGHDT and CDR2 is YYEEEE. The CDR3 contains 14 residues. This sample is drawn from a study of memory CD4+ T cells and cytomegalovirus serostatus. Study findings and constraints: The CMV-associated TCR signature appears largely within the CD4+ memory repertoire.

Single viable CD3+CD4+CD8-CD45RO+ cells were sorted as the memory CD4+ T cells. Serostatus was set by detecting CMV pp150, pp28, p38, p52 IgG. V and J are TRBV5-6 and TRBJ2-5; possibly TRBD2 for D (7 bases). The sequence derives from an adult in good health and CMV-seronegative. Material: memory CD4+ T cells from blood. The DNA for the CDR3 is TGTGCCAGCAGCTTGTGGGGGGGGCCGGGGACCCAGTACTTC. It specifies CASSLWGGPGTQYF.